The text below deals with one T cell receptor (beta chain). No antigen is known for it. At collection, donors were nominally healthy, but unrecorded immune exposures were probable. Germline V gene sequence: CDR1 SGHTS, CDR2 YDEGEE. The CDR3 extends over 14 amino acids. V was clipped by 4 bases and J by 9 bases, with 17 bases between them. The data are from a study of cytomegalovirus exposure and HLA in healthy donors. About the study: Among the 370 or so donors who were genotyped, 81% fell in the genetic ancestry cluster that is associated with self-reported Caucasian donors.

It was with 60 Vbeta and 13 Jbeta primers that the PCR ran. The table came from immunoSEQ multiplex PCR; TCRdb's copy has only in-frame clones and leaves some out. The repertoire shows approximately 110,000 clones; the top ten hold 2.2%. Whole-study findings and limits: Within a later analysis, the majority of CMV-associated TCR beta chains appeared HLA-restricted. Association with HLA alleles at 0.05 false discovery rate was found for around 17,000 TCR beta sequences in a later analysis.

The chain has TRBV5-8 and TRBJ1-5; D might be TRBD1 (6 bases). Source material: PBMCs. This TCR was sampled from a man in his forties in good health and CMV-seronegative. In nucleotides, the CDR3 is TGTGCCAGCAGCCCCATGACAGGTCCTCGGCCCCAGCATTTT. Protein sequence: CASSPMTGPRPQHF.